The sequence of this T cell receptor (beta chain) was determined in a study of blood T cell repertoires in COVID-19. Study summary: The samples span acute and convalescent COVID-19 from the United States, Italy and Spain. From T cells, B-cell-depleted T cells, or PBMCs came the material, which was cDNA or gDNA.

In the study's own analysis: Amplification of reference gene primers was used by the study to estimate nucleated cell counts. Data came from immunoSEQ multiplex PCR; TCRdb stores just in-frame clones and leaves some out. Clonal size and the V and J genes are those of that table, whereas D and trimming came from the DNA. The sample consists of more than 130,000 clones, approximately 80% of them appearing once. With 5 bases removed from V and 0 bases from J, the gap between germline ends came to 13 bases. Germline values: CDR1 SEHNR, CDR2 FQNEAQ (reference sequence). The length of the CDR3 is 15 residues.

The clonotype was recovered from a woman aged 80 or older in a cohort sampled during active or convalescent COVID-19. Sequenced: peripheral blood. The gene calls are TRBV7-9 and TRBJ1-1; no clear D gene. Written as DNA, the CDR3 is TGTGCCAGCAGCCGACGCGACACCTTGAACACTGAAGCTTTCTTT. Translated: CASSRRDTLNTEAFF.